Reported below is one T cell receptor (beta chain). Time point in this sample: newly diagnosed, previously untreated cHL patient sample. Magnetic negative selection purified CD4+ T cells from thawed PBMCs. As a comparison, the study used PBMCs from newly diagnosed, untreated classical Hodgkin lymphoma. This entry is derived from a study of PD-1 blockade in classical Hodgkin lymphoma. Libraries were prepared by immunoSEQ multiplex PCR; TCRdb keeps only in-frame clonotypes and omits some of them. The repertoire consists of about 35,000 clones, with 85% to 90% occurring once and the leading ten covering 0.2% to 0.25%. The CDR3 extends over 16 amino acids. Germline CDR1 is MNHEY and CDR2 is SMNVEV (reference sequence). The trim removed 3 bases at V and 6 bases at J, leaving 7 bases unmatched.

The source is a human donor with classical Hodgkin lymphoma. Source material: CD4+ T cells from blood. The V gene is TRBV27, the J gene TRBJ2-2, with TRBD2 matching 10 bases. CDR3: CASSFSSGGASGELFF. Here the CDR3 DNA reads TGTGCCAGCAGTTTTAGCAGCGGGGGGGCGTCCGGGGAGCTGTTTTTT.